This T cell receptor (beta chain) came from a study of control samples from healthy donors and cancer patients. Germline values: CDR1 MDHEN, CDR2 SYDVKM. CDR3 length: 15 residues. V was shortened by 2 bases and J by 2 bases, with 11 bases between the two germline ends. Profiled with immunoSEQ multiplex PCR; TCRdb holds only in-frame clones, not every one. The sample lists around 200,000 clones; around 94% were seen once. Sequenced: blood. The chain is built from TRBV28 and TRBJ2-3; TRBD1 might be the D (5 bases). The clonotype was recovered from a man in his fifties in good health. In DNA form, the CDR3 reads TGTGCCAGCAGTTTAATTCAGGGCATCACAGATACGCAGTATTTT. Protein sequence: CASSLIQGITDTQYF.